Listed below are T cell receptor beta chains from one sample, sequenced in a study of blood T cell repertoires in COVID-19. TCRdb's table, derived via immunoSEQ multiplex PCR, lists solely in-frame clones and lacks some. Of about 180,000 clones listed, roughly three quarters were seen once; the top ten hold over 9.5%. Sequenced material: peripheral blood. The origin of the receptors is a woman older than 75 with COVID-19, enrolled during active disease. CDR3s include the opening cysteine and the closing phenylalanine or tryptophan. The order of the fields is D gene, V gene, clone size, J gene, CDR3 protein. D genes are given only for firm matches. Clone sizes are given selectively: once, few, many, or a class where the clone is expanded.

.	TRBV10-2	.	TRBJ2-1	CASRPSGPYNEQFF
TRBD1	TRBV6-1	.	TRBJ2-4	CASSDGQVIAKNIQYF
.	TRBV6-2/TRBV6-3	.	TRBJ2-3	CASSPLPGLMTDTQYF
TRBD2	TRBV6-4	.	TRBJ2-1	CASSDSRSSGNEQFF
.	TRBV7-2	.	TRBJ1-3	CASSSPYVGRRREGNTIYF
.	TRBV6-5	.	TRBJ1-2	CASSYTHLTYGYTF
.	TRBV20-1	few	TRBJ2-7	CRAEGSYEQYF
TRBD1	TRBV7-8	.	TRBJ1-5	CASSLETGGGQPQHF
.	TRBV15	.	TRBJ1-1	CATTADTNTEAFF
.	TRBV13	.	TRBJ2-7	CASSPGLPHEQYF
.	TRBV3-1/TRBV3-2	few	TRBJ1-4	CASSQVPTGRYEKLFF
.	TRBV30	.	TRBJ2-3	CAWSLRFEGTDTQYF
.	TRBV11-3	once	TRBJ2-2	CASSSSRDIYTGELFF
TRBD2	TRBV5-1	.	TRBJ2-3	CASSSASSGGPDTQYF
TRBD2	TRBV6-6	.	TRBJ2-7	CASRPGTSGSYEQYF
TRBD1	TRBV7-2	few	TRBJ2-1	CASSPWTGTANEQFF
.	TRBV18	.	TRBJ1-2	CASSHREKGYTF
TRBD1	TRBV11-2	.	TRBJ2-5	CASSPGTGKETQYF
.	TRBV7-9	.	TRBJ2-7	CASSSPTTGYEQYF
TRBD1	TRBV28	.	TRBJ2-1	CASRPRQGGLNEQFF
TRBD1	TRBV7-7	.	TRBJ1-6	CASSRSQGATLHF
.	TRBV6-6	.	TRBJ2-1	CASKTSIDEQFF
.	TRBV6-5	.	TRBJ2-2	CASSRQAYGELFF
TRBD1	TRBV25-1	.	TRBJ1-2	CASSESGNRGYGYTF
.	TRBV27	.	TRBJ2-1	CASNTAGFEQFF
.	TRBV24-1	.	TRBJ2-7	CATSGLAPTYEQYF
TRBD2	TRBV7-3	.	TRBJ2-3	CASSLNGGGADTQYF
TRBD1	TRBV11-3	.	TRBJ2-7	CASSHRQGDYEQYF
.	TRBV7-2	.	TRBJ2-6	CASSLVGSRSGANVLTF
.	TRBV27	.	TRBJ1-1	CASSFRRNTEAFF
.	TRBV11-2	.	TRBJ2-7	CASSQGMNYEQYF
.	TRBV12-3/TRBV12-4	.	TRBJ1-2	CASSLGGGSGYTF
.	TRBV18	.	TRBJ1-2	CASSPGGYGYGYTF
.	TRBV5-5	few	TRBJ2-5	CASSSPKEYGETQYF
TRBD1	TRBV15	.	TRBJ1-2	CATSIPDRVYGYTF
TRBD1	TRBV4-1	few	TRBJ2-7	CASSPGTGVSYEQYF
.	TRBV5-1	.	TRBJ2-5	CASSLDGVRQETQYF
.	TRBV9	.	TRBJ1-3	CASSGPSSGNTIYF
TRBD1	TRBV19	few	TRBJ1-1	CASSWAGGATEAFF